This T cell receptor beta chain stems from a study of shared clonotypes between healthy human individuals. The data were produced by immunoSEQ multiplex PCR, yet TCRdb's version contains in-frame clones alone and is incomplete. The table has about 690,000 clones, about 90% seen once. This CDR3 region has 15 residues. Germline values: CDR1 MNHEY, CDR2 SMNVEV (reference sequence). Trimming cost V 6 bases and J 5 bases, with 19 bases left between them. This clonotype originated in a man between 18 and 29 years old in good health. Some clones in this sample may be carry-over from other donors' samples. V gene TRBV27 combines with J gene TRBJ2-5; perhaps TRBD2 as D (5 bases). Sequenced: memory CD8+ T cells from PBMCs. Subset of the sample: CD45RO+ cells pooled with CCR7-negative TemRA cells. CDR3 in DNA: TGTGCCAGCAGACGAGCGAATGCGGGTGGGGAGACCCAGTACTTC. Residues: CASRRANAGGETQYF.